This T cell receptor (beta chain) comes out of a study of CD8+ T cells in alopecia areata. About the study: Those patients who were treated received oral tofacitinib, which was given at 5 to 10 mg twice daily for moderate-to-severe alopecia areata.

The CDR3 is 15 residues long. Trimming cost V 0 bases and J 3 bases, with 12 bases left between them. Germline V CDR1 and CDR2: LNHNV, YYDKDF (reference sequence). The investigators collected lesional scalp punch biopsies and peripheral blood from alopecia areata patients. Notes on this clone: What it binds is not known.

Study-wide results and limits: Clarity of TCR sharing across patients fell short of that in mice, possibly HLA-related. Normal scalp showed lower clonality than lesional scalp, especially alopecia totalis/universalis.

Following extraction, RNA underwent reverse transcription to cDNA, which served as the sequencing template. Using immunoSEQ multiplex PCR, the repertoire was profiled, and TCRdb retains in-frame clones only, with some absent. This sample has around 120,000 clones, with roughly two fifths found just once. The V gene is TRBV15, the J gene TRBJ2-7; D might be TRBD1 (5 bases). The TCR sequence derives from a human donor with alopecia areata. Sequenced material: CD4+ T cells sorted from blood. The CDR3 protein is CATSRDGAANYEQYF. DNA of the CDR3: TGTGCCACCAGCAGAGATGGGGCAGCGAACTACGAGCAGTACTTC.